A single count supports the clone carrying this TCR beta chain. Clones were read by immunoSEQ multiplex PCR, and TCRdb kept only the in-frame ones, dropping some. The sample holds about 100,000 clones, about nine tenths seen once. The sample originates from a study of T cell changes during pregnancy in multiple sclerosis. This CDR3 region has 19 residues. Per the germline V gene, CDR1 is MDHEN and CDR2 is SYDVKM. Trimming cost V 7 bases and J 2 bases; bases outside gene matches: 16. V is TRBV28 and J is TRBJ2-1, with 11 positions matching TRBD2. The receptor was derived from a female donor with multiple sclerosis, enrolled in a pregnancy study. The sequencing used peripheral blood, collected in the second trimester of pregnancy. CDR3 in DNA: TGTGCCAGCACCCCCCGAGGGAAGGGTAGCGGGGGGGCCTACAATGAGCAGTTCTTC. Encoded protein: CASTPRGKGSGGAYNEQFF.